A single sample is the source of the 10 T cell receptor beta chains below, sequenced in a study of control samples from healthy donors and cancer patients. The data were produced by immunoSEQ multiplex PCR, yet TCRdb's version contains in-frame clones alone and is incomplete. The repertoire table contains some 180,000 clones. Sequenced input: blood. The receptors shown here come from a woman younger than 45 in good health.

J is TRBJ1-3 and V is TRBV12-3 or TRBV12-4; D is unclear. The CDR3 is 11 amino acids. V dropped 7 bases and J dropped 4 bases, with 5 bases sitting between them. The CDR3, as DNA: TGTGCCAGCACTCTAGGAAACACCATATATTTT. Translation gives CASTLGNTIYF.

The chain has TRBV6-2 or TRBV6-3 and TRBJ2-3; D call uncertain. V was cut by 0 bases and J by 0 bases, with 13 bases left in between. Germline V lookup: CDR1 MNHEY, CDR2 SVGEGT. CDR3 length: 17 residues. The CDR3 bases are TGTGCCAGCAGTTACTCGAGTGACGGCCCTAGCACAGATACGCAGTATTTT. Amino acid sequence: CASSYSSDGPSTDTQYF.

The chain employs TRBV4-1 and TRBJ1-5, with D possibly TRBD1 on 6 matching bases. Between the trimmed V and J ends, which lost 2 bases and 4 bases, there was a span of 18 bases. This CDR3 has 17 amino acids. Germline V lookup: CDR1 MGHRA, CDR2 YSYEKL. CDR3: CASSQQGPGQINQPQHF. CDR3 DNA: TGCGCCAGCAGCCAACAGGGACCCGGACAGATTAATCAGCCCCAGCATTTT.

J is TRBJ2-7 and V is TRBV19; 7 bases fit TRBD2. CDR1 is LNHDA, CDR2 SQIVND, per germline (reference sequence). V was pared by 2 bases and J by 2 bases, with 3 bases of the junction left unmatched. This CDR3 spans 14 amino acids. CDR3 in amino acids: CASSIIAGTYEQYF. CDR3 nucleotides: TGTGCCAGTAGTATAATAGCGGGTACCTACGAGCAGTACTTC.

V and J are TRBV2 and TRBJ2-7, with D unresolved. The germline V gene encodes CDR1 SNHLY and CDR2 FYNNEI. The CDR3 extends over 17 amino acids. Trimming stripped 2 bases from V and 3 bases from J, with 20 bases between. Written as DNA, the CDR3 is TGTGCCAGCAGTGAAACCCAACCCCCCACCGCGTACTACGAGCAGTACTTC. Its translation is CASSETQPPTAYYEQYF.

V gene TRBV3-1 (or the pseudogene TRBV3-2) combines with J gene TRBJ1-5; TRBD1 might be the D (5 bases). The ends were cut back, 1 base at V and 8 bases at J, with 9 bases in the middle. CDR1 and CDR2 (germline): LGHDT, YNNKEL (reference sequence). The CDR3 runs 13 residues. The CDR3 DNA follows: TGTGCCAGCAGCCAAGCGGGAGGGGAGCCCCAGCATTTT. Amino acids: CASSQAGGEPQHF.

The rearrangement links TRBV13 to TRBJ2-7, with a tentative D call TRBD2 (7 bases). Per the germline V gene, CDR1 is PRHDT and CDR2 is FYEKMQ (reference sequence). The ends were cut back, 9 bases at V and 3 bases at J, with 18 bases in the middle. The CDR3 covers 14 residues. CDR3 in amino acids: CASRRGGAIYEQYF. Written as DNA, the CDR3 is TGTGCCAGTCGCAGAGGGGGGGCAATCTACGAGCAGTACTTC.

This sequence joins TRBV24-1 and TRBJ1-2; 7 bases agree with TRBD1. This CDR3 contains 15 residues. Germline CDR1 and CDR2: KGHDR and SFDVKD. V shed 7 bases and J 3 bases; nucleotides not matched to a gene: 10. The CDR3 is CATRGQGQIDYGYTF. The CDR3 coding sequence is TGTGCCACCAGGGGGCAGGGACAGATTGACTATGGCTACACCTTC.

The CDR3 DNA follows: TGTGCCAGCAGCCATAGACGGGACAGGACGTTATCACCCCTCCACTTT. Its protein product is CASSHRRDRTLSPLHF. The chain carries TRBV5-6 and TRBJ1-6; 8 bases line up with TRBD1. J gave up 10 bases and V 4 bases, and 13 bases lay outside the gene matches. Germline-derived CDR1 and CDR2 are SGHDT and YYEEEE. The CDR3 is 16 amino acids.

The chain joins TRBV5-5 to TRBJ1-1, with 9 bases that match TRBD1. The CDR3 loop spans 14 amino acids. CDR1 SGHKS and CDR2 YYEKEE come from the germline V gene (reference sequence). Trimming at V came to 3 bases and at J to 4 bases, leaving 4 bases not matched to a gene. The CDR3, as DNA: TGTGCCAGCAGCTACCGGACAGGGGTCACTGAAGCTTTCTTT. It encodes CASSYRTGVTEAFF. Full variable domain (missing parts from reference TRBV5-5 and TRBJ1-1): DAGVTQSPTHLIKTRGQQVTLRCSPISGHKSVSWYQQVLGQGPQFIFQYYEKEERGRGNFPDRFSARQFPNYSSELNVNALLLGDSALYLCASSYRTGVTEAFFGQGTRLTVV.